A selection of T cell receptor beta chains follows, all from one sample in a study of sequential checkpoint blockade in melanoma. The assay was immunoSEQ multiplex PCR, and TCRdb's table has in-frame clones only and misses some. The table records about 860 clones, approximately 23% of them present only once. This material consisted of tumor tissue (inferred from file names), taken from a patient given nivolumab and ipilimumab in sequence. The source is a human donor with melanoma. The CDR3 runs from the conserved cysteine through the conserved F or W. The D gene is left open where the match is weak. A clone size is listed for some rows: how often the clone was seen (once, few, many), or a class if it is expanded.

TGTGCCAGCAGCCCACCAGTTTCCGGAGAGACCCAGTACTTC | CASSPPVSGETQYF | TRBJ2-5 | - | - | TRBV11-3
TGCGCCAGCAGTCAATGGGGGGGAGCCTACGAGCAGTACTTC | CASSQWGGAYEQYF | TRBJ2-7 | TRBD2 | once | TRBV23-1
TGCAGCGTTGCCTCGGGTCCCCAGGGAGGAGGGGCCGGGGAGCTGTTTTTT | CSVASGPQGGGAGELFF | TRBJ2-2 | - | - | TRBV29-1
TGTGCCAGCAGCTTTAACCCAGAGAACACCGGGGAGCTGTTTTTT | CASSFNPENTGELFF | TRBJ2-2 | - | - | TRBV6-8
TGTGCCAGCAGCTTGCACCAGACAGGAGATTCCGGGCCCCAGCATTTT | CASSLHQTGDSGPQHF | TRBJ1-5 | - | few | TRBV11-3
TGTGCCTGGAGTGTAGAGTCGCTCTATGGCTACACCTTC | CAWSVESLYGYTF | TRBJ1-2 | - | - | TRBV30
TGTGCCAGCAGTGAAGAGGGTGCTGGCTATGGCTACACCTTC | CASSEEGAGYGYTF | TRBJ1-2 | - | few | TRBV9
TGTGCCAGCAGCCCCCCGGACACGTTCAATCAGCCCCAGCATTTT | CASSPPDTFNQPQHF | TRBJ1-5 | - | medium-sized | TRBV11-3
TGTGCCAGCAGTTCCCTCCGGAGATATGAAAAACTGTTTTTT | CASSSLRRYEKLFF | TRBJ1-4 | - | - | TRBV6-8
TGTGCCAGCAGCGCTAGGGAGTCCGGGGCCAACGTCCTGACTTTC | CASSARESGANVLTF | TRBJ2-6 | - | - | TRBV9
TGCGCCAGCAAAAGCTATTACGACAGGCTGAACACTGAAGCTTTCTTT | CASKSYYDRLNTEAFF | TRBJ1-1 | - | - | TRBV5-1
TGTGCCAGCAGCCCTGGACTAGCGGGGCTACCCTCCGAGCAGTACTTC | CASSPGLAGLPSEQYF | TRBJ2-7 | TRBD2 | - | TRBV11-1
TGTGCCAGTAGTGCCCCCGGGACAGGGGGAAGAGAGACCCAGTACTTC | CASSAPGTGGRETQYF | TRBJ2-5 | TRBD1 | - | TRBV19
TGTGCCAGCAGCGGCGCCGGGACTAGTGTCCTTGAGCAGTACTTC | CASSGAGTSVLEQYF | TRBJ2-7 | TRBD2 | few | TRBV11-3
TGTGCCTGGACCGCGGACAGGGGGCCTTCCTACAATGAGCAGTTCTTC | CAWTADRGPSYNEQFF | TRBJ2-1 | TRBD1 | - | TRBV30
TGCGCCAGCAGCCAAATCGATGGTTCGAGCGTCCTGACTTTC | CASSQIDGSSVLTF | TRBJ2-6 | - | few | TRBV4-1
TGTGCCAGCAGCTTAGACGGGACCTTGGGGGAGACCCAGTACTTC | CASSLDGTLGETQYF | TRBJ2-5 | - | - | TRBV11-3
TGTGCCAGCAGTGAACGACAGTCCGCCGGTATGAGCTCCTACAATGAGCAGTTCTTC | CASSERQSAGMSSYNEQFF | TRBJ2-1 | - | medium-sized | TRBV9
TGTGCCAGTCGCCCCCGGGACAGGGGTGCAACTAATGAAAAACTGTTTTTT | CASRPRDRGATNEKLFF | TRBJ1-4 | TRBD1 | large | TRBV19
TGTGCCAGCAAAGTTTCTGGCAGCAACACTGAAGCTTTCTTT | CASKVSGSNTEAFF | TRBJ1-1 | - | few | TRBV28
TGTGCCTGGACGGGGGCCGGAGGCATTCAGTACTTC | CAWTGAGGIQYF | TRBJ2-4 | - | - | TRBV30
TGTGCCAGCACCTTTGGACCGAGCTTTAGGGTAGCTGAAGCTTTCTTT | CASTFGPSFRVAEAFF | TRBJ1-1 | - | - | TRBV6-8
TGTGCCAGCAGTGAAGCGTTAGCGGGAAGGGTTGGAGAGACCCAGTACTTC | CASSEALAGRVGETQYF | TRBJ2-5 | TRBD2 | - | TRBV6-1
TGTGCCACCAGCAGAGATCAACTAGCGGTAGATACGCAGTATTTT | CATSRDQLAVDTQYF | TRBJ2-3 | TRBD2 | - | TRBV15
TGCGCCAGCAGCCAAACGGTGGCGGGGGGCCGCTACAATGAGCAGTTCTTC | CASSQTVAGGRYNEQFF | TRBJ2-1 | TRBD2 | - | TRBV23-1
TGTGCCAGCACCCTGACCGGGACAGGGAGGAATGAGCAGTTCTTC | CASTLTGTGRNEQFF | TRBJ2-1 | TRBD1 | few | TRBV6-7
TGTGCCAGCAGACAGGCATTGGGACACCACAATGAGCAGTTCTTC | CASRQALGHHNEQFF | TRBJ2-1 | - | few | TRBV11-3
TGTGCCAGCAGTGGATTCCTAGGGACAGGGGAGGGAGAGACCCAGTACTTC | CASSGFLGTGEGETQYF | TRBJ2-5 | TRBD1 | - | TRBV6-8
TGTGCCAGCAGCTACGGGGGGTATGAGCAGTTCTTC | CASSYGGYEQFF | TRBJ2-1 | TRBD2 | - | TRBV9
TGCGCCAGCAGTTACGTCTCAAACATCTACAATGAGCAGTTCTTC | CASSYVSNIYNEQFF | TRBJ2-1 | - | - | TRBV10-2
TGTGCCAGCAGTGAATCAGCAGGGGCGGAATCACCCCTCCACTTT | CASSESAGAESPLHF | TRBJ1-6 | - | - | TRBV25-1
TGCGCCAGCAGAAGCGGGATGGGAGAGACCCAGTACTTC | CASRSGMGETQYF | TRBJ2-5 | TRBD2 | - | TRBV10-2
TGTGCCAGCAGTTACTCTGGGGACAGCTTTAATGAAAAACTGTTTTTT | CASSYSGDSFNEKLFF | TRBJ1-4 | TRBD1 | few | TRBV6-8
TGTGCCAGTAGTATAGACGCAACTAGCGGGGGGGCCTACAATGAGCAGTTCTTC | CASSIDATSGGAYNEQFF | TRBJ2-1 | TRBD2 | - | TRBV19
TGTGCCAGTAGTGGACGGGACAGCCCCCTCGAGGAACTGTTTTTT | CASSGRDSPLEELFF | TRBJ1-4 | TRBD1 | - | TRBV19
TGTGCCAGCTCACCAGGGGGCTCTGGGGCCAACGTCCTGACTTTC | CASSPGGSGANVLTF | TRBJ2-6 | - | - | TRBV18
TGTGCCTGGAGAAAAGGGAGCTCCTACAATGAGCAGTTCTTC | CAWRKGSSYNEQFF | TRBJ2-1 | - | - | TRBV30
TGTGCCAGCAGTTTGACAGACAATGAGCAGTTCTTC | CASSLTDNEQFF | TRBJ2-1 | - | - | TRBV2
TGCGCCAGCAGCGGACGACACGCAACTAATGAAAAACTGTTTTTT | CASSGRHATNEKLFF | TRBJ1-4 | - | - | TRBV5-1
TGTGCCAGCAGTGAATTTGGTAGGGGAATCGAAAAACTGTTTTTT | CASSEFGRGIEKLFF | TRBJ1-4 | - | - | TRBV25-1
TGTGCCAGCCATTGGGAGGGGGGCAATGAGCAGTTCTTC | CASHWEGGNEQFF | TRBJ2-1 | - | few | TRBV10-3
TGTGCCAGCAGTTACGTTGCCCTCTACGAGCAGTACTTC | CASSYVALYEQYF | TRBJ2-7 | - | - | TRBV6-8
TGCGCCAGCAGCCCCGGGACAGGGGAGGCCTACGAGCAGTACTTC | CASSPGTGEAYEQYF | TRBJ2-7 | TRBD1 | - | TRBV5-1
TGTGCCAGCAGTTACTCCCCGGCAAACTTCCAAGAGACCCAGTACTTC | CASSYSPANFQETQYF | TRBJ2-5 | - | - | TRBV6-8
TGTGCCTGGAGTCGCGCAGGGCTGAGCTCTGGAAACACCATATATTTT | CAWSRAGLSSGNTIYF | TRBJ1-3 | - | few | TRBV30
TGTGCCAGCAGCCCTGGCAGGGTACGTGAAAAACTGTTTTTT | CASSPGRVREKLFF | TRBJ1-4 | - | few | TRBV11-3
TGTGCCAGCAGTTCACAGACGGTGAGCTCTGGAAACACCATATATTTT | CASSSQTVSSGNTIYF | TRBJ1-3 | - | large | TRBV6-8
TGTGCCAGCAGCGAAGTAGGAGGGGAAGCTTTCTTT | CASSEVGGEAFF | TRBJ1-1 | - | large | TRBV9
TGTGCCATCAGTGAGTATAAGCAGGGTAGCAATCAGCCCCAGCATTTT | CAISEYKQGSNQPQHF | TRBJ1-5 | - | few | TRBV10-3
TGTGCCAGCAATGGGCAGGGGAGCGGGACTAATGAAAAACTGTTTTTT | CASNGQGSGTNEKLFF | TRBJ1-4 | - | hyperexpanded | TRBV9
TGTGCCAGCAAAGCGGGAAACTACAATGAGCAGTTCTTC | CASKAGNYNEQFF | TRBJ2-1 | TRBD2 | hyperexpanded | TRBV6-8
TGTGCCAGCAGTTGGCAGGGGGGCACAGATACGCAGTATTTT | CASSWQGGTDTQYF | TRBJ2-3 | TRBD1 | - | TRBV6-8
TGTGCCAGCTCGGCTTTGGGGAATGAGCAGTTCTTC | CASSALGNEQFF | TRBJ2-1 | - | - | TRBV18
TGTGCCAGCAGAGTAGCGGGTCGGTACAATGAGCAGTTCTTC | CASRVAGRYNEQFF | TRBJ2-1 | TRBD2 | few | TRBV6-8
TGTGCCAGCAGCGTATCGCTCATCTCACACGAGCAGTACTTC | CASSVSLISHEQYF | TRBJ2-7 | - | medium-sized | TRBV9
TGTGCCAGCAGCTCGGTGGGGACAGGGGGCGAGTATGAGCAGTTCTTC | CASSSVGTGGEYEQFF | TRBJ2-1 | TRBD1 | few | TRBV11-3
TGTGCCAGCTCACCAATGGTAGAGACCCAGTACTTC | CASSPMVETQYF | TRBJ2-5 | - | - | TRBV18
TGTGCCAGTAGTATAGGACCCCGGGTGACGGACACTGAAGCTTTCTTT | CASSIGPRVTDTEAFF | TRBJ1-1 | - | - | TRBV19
TGTGCCAGTAGCCTAAATGTGGGGCGAGTATCCTACAATGAGCAGTTCTTC | CASSLNVGRVSYNEQFF | TRBJ2-1 | - | few | TRBV19
TGTGCCAGCTCATCCGGACTAGCGGGAGGGCCGGACACCGGGGAGCTGTTTTTT | CASSSGLAGGPDTGELFF | TRBJ2-2 | TRBD2 | - | TRBV18